This T cell receptor (beta chain) originates from a study of blood T cells in healthy people across ages. The germline V and J ends were trimmed by 1 base and 4 bases, with 16 bases remaining between them. The length of the CDR3 is 16 residues. Per the germline V gene, CDR1 is SEHNR and CDR2 is FQNEAQ (reference sequence). Primers used in a second PCR of about 6 to 12 cycles were a sample-barcoded 5' primer and a J-beta primer mix. TCRdb redid the calling of the 5' RACE reads with MiXCR, one entry per CDR3 protein. The sample records 650,000 to 1,000,000 distinct CDR3 sequences, roughly 40% being singletons.

This clonotype was sampled from a man in his late teens or twenties in good health. This chain connects TRBV7-9 to TRBJ1-2; D not resolved. The specimen sequenced was blood. CDR3 protein: CASSLDVTSLFYGYTF. The CDR3 bases are TGTGCCAGCAGCTTAGACGTGACAAGCCTTTTCTATGGCTACACCTTC.